This entry is about one TCR beta chain. With a duration under 3 months, ophthalmopathy in the donors showed moderate-to-severe activity, CAS ≥3 and NOSPECS ≥4. The source of the sample is a study of Graves' ophthalmopathy and Graves' hyperthyroidism. Trimming stripped 0 bases from V and 2 bases from J, with 8 bases between. Germline CDR1 and CDR2: SGDLS and YYNGEE. This CDR3 is 15 amino acids long. For repertoire sequencing, the TCR beta CDR3 regions were amplified from RNA transcripts. The workflow started with a first-round RT-PCR run with HTBI primers and then moved on to a second-round multiplex PCR. TCRdb processed the multiplex PCR reads anew with MiXCR; each CDR3 protein has one entry. The sample records about 220,000 distinct CDR3 sequences, about a fifth being singletons.

The chain couples TRBV9 to TRBJ1-4; a weak D match, TRBD1 (5 bases). This receptor was identified in a woman in her fifties or sixties with Graves' ophthalmopathy. Input material: peripheral blood. The CDR3 sequence is CASSVGWGTNEKLFF. CDR3 in DNA: TGTGCCAGCAGCGTAGGATGGGGGACTAATGAAAAACTGTTTTTT. Combining the CDR3 with reference TRBV9 and TRBJ1-4 gives the whole variable domain DSGVTQTPKHLITATGQRVTLRCSPRSGDLSVYWYQQSLDQGLQFLIQYYNGEERAKGNILERFSAQQFPDLHSELNLSSLELGDSALYFCASSVGWGTNEKLFFGSGTQLSVL.